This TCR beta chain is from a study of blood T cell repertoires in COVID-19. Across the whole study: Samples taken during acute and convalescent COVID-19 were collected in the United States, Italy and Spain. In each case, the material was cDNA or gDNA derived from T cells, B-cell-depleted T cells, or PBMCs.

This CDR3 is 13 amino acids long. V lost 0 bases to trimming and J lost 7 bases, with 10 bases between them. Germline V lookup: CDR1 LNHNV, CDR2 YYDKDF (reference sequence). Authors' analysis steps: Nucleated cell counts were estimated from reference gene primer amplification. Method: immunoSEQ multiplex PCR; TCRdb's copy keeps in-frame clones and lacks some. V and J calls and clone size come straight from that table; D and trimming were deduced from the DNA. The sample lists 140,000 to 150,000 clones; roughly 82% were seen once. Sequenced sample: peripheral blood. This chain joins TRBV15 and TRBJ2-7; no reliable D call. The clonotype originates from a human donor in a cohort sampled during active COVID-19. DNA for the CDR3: TGTGCCACCAGCAGAGATCCTTCTTTGGAGCAGTACTTC. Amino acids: CATSRDPSLEQYF. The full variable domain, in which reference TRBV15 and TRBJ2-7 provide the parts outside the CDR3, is DAMVIQNPRYQVTQFGKPVTLSCSQTLNHNVMYWYQQKSSQAPKLLFHYYDKDFNNEADTPDNFQSRRPNTSFCFLDIRSPGLGDTAMYLCATSRDPSLEQYFGPGTRLTVT.